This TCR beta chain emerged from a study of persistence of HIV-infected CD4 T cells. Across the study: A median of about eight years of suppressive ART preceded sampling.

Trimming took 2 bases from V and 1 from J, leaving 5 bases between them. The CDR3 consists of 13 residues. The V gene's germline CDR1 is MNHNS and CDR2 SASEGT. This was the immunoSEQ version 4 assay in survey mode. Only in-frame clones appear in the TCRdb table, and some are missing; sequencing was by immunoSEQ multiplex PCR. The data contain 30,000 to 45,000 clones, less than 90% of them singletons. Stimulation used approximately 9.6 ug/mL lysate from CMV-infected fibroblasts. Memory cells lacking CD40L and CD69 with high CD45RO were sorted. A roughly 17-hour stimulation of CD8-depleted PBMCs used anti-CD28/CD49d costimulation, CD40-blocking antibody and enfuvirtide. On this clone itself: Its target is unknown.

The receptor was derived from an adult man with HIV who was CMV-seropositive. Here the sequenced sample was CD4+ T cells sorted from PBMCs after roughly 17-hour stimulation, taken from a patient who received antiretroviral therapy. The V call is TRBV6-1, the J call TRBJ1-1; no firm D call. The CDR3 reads CASSETRNTEAFF. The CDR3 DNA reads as TGTGCCAGCAGTGAAACGAGGAACACTGAAGCTTTCTTT.